In its sample, the clone carrying this T cell receptor beta chain was seen once. The germline V gene encodes CDR1 SEHNR and CDR2 FQNEAQ (reference sequence). This CDR3 has 16 amino acids. V gave up 2 bases and J gave up 5 bases; unmatched junction bases: 5. This sample was taken from a study of control samples from healthy donors and cancer patients. Clones were sequenced by immunoSEQ multiplex PCR, and TCRdb holds only the in-frame ones, with some missing. This table holds around 130,000 clones, approximately 91% found once. V and J are TRBV7-9 and TRBJ1-4; 10 bases line up with TRBD1. This clonotype originated in a man aged 45 to 65 in good health. The sample was blood. The CDR3: CASSLRRDRGNEKLFF. CDR3 DNA sequence: TGTGCCAGCAGCTTAAGGAGGGACAGGGGAAATGAAAAACTGTTTTTT.